The sequence of this T cell receptor beta chain was determined in a study of T cells in Graves' hyperthyroidism and ophthalmopathy. General study results and limits: Most clonotypes that expanded in the thyroid above 0.001 also showed up in blood.

The CDR3 is 13 amino acids. Germline CDR1 MNHNS, CDR2 SASEGT. The V end lost 10 bases, the J end lost 2 bases, and 14 bases lay between the germline ends. Amplified TCR beta CDR3 regions came from RNA transcripts. The HTBI primer set was used in a first-round RT-PCR of the TCR CDR3. TCRdb itself ran the multiplex PCR reads through MiXCR, one entry per CDR3 protein. The repertoire holds under 650,000 distinct CDR3 sequences, with about a sixth as singletons. This clonotype was seen more than once but under ten times. Its antigen is undetermined. With a duration under 2 months, the hyperthyroidism was newly diagnosed in patients aged 18 to 65.

Sequenced sample: blood. The receptor comes from a woman aged 25 to 39 with Graves' hyperthyroidism. The V call is TRBV6-1, the J call TRBJ1-2; D is unresolved. CDR3 residues: CAIWPLDNYGYTF. CDR3 sequence (DNA): TGTGCCATCTGGCCGTTGGACAACTATGGCTACACCTTC.